The rows below give T cell receptor beta chains drawn from one sample of a study of T cells after yellow fever vaccination. TCRdb recomputed calls from the 5' RACE reads with MiXCR, one row per CDR3 protein. Of 100,000 to 150,000 distinct CDR3 sequences in the sample, about 8.4% are singletons; the top ten hold 40%. Specimen: CD8+ T cells sorted from PBMCs, collected on the day of the yellow fever booster vaccination. All receptors come from a man younger than 30 who received the YFV17D yellow fever vaccine. Both conserved end residues are part of each CDR3.

cdr3_aa j_call v_call cdr3_length
CASSGDRGEADTQYF TRBJ2-3 TRBV9 15
CASSLSSSNQPQHF TRBJ1-5 TRBV12-3/TRBV12-4 14
CASSEPRGVSTEAFF TRBJ1-1 TRBV6-1 15
CASSSSGGAWEQFF TRBJ2-1 TRBV6-2/TRBV6-3 14
CASSGGQGVKEQYF TRBJ2-7 TRBV27 14
CASSQDGRTADTQYF TRBJ2-3 TRBV4-3 15
CASSYTQGVEGYTF TRBJ1-2 TRBV6-5 14
CATSKETSLAGWDTQYF TRBJ2-3 TRBV15 17
CASSPNRGTAQPQHF TRBJ1-5 TRBV7-8 15
CASSQGDFLQEKLFF TRBJ1-4 TRBV4-2 15
CASSLDQQGGTEAFF TRBJ1-1 TRBV7-8 15
CASSQDSPFDYEQYF TRBJ2-7 TRBV4-1 15
CASQGASYNEQFF TRBJ2-1 TRBV5-4 13
CASSGLAGGADTQYF TRBJ2-3 TRBV4-1 15
CASSQDFGNGYTF TRBJ1-2 TRBV3-1 13
CSVGLASYNEQFF TRBJ2-1 TRBV29-1 13
CASSSGTGYDEQYF TRBJ2-7 TRBV7-7 14
CASSLFSGTGVYGYTF TRBJ1-2 TRBV28 16
CASSQPGLGLETQYF TRBJ2-5 TRBV4-1 15
CASKGIAPGELFF TRBJ2-2 TRBV12-3/TRBV12-4 13
CATSRDYAARGNEKLFF TRBJ1-4 TRBV15 17
CASSVRGDQPQHF TRBJ1-5 TRBV25-1 13
CASSLGTAPGANVLTF TRBJ2-6 TRBV5-1 16
CASSLAHGVGDANYGYTF TRBJ1-2 TRBV12-3/TRBV12-4 18
CASSLPGDYNEQFF TRBJ2-1 TRBV7-8 14
CAWSRLTEAFF TRBJ1-1 TRBV30 11
CSASHRESNTEAFF TRBJ1-1 TRBV20-1 14
CASSFGEQFF TRBJ2-1 TRBV11-2 10
CASSLEGPHYGYTF TRBJ1-2 TRBV7-9 14
CASSLSGGSYNEQFF TRBJ2-1 TRBV27 15
CASSSTDSYNSPLHF TRBJ1-6 TRBV7-9 15
CASSLSLLDTQYF TRBJ2-3 TRBV6-5 13
CASSSFGTDTQYF TRBJ2-3 TRBV7-2 13
CASSVGQGADEQYF TRBJ2-7 TRBV9 14